This TCR beta chain was identified during a study of blood T cell repertoires in COVID-19. Across the study: The study drew acute and convalescent COVID-19 samples from the United States, Italy and Spain.

Germline lookup yields CDR1 SNHLY and CDR2 FYNNEI. Germline trimming cut 11 bases from V and 2 bases from J; bases unmatched to any gene: 9. The CDR3 loop spans 15 amino acids. Clones were sequenced by immunoSEQ multiplex PCR, and TCRdb holds only the in-frame ones, with some missing. The table records 100,000 to 150,000 clones, roughly four fifths of them present only once. The TCR originated in a man in his forties with active or convalescent COVID-19. Sequencing was done on a sample of peripheral blood. This chain uses TRBV2 with TRBJ2-2, with TRBD2 matching 9 bases. CDR3: CARSTSGINTGELFF. In DNA, the CDR3 is TGTGCCCGATCGACTAGCGGAATAAACACCGGGGAGCTGTTTTTT.